This T cell receptor beta chain was obtained from a study of T cells in Graves' hyperthyroidism and ophthalmopathy. Study results and caveats: Using 13 V-J features, a model discriminated ophthalmopathy from stable hyperthyroidism.

Trimming pared 7 bases from V and 1 base from J, leaving 13 bases between. This CDR3 contains 14 residues. The source material, RNA transcripts, was used to amplify TCR beta CDR3 regions. A first-round RT-PCR of the TCR CDR3 used the HTBI primer set. MiXCR, applied by TCRdb to the multiplex PCR reads, yields one record per CDR3 protein. The sample has some 490,000 distinct CDR3 sequences; around a fifth are singletons. Patients with uncontrolled infections, other autoimmune diseases, pregnancy or lactation were excluded. Extraction of PBMCs used roughly 9.3 ml of fresh peripheral blood. At least ten counts were recorded for this clonotype. Its antigen is still unknown.

The rearrangement links TRBV12-3 or TRBV12-4 to TRBJ2-5, with a weak D call TRBD2 (6 bases). What was sequenced was blood. The clonotype originates from a woman in her sixties or seventies with Graves' ophthalmopathy. Written as DNA, the CDR3 is TGTGCCAGCAATGGGGGGAGGATCCAAGAGACCCAGTACTTC. This sequence encodes CASNGGRIQETQYF.